This TCR beta chain was obtained from a study of blood T cell repertoires in COVID-19. From germline, CDR1 is SGDLS and CDR2 YYNGEE. Germline trimming cut 2 bases from V and 0 bases from J; bases unmatched to any gene: 1. The CDR3 length is 16 residues. This table comes from immunoSEQ multiplex PCR, and its TCRdb copy is limited to in-frame clones, with some not included. Of some 100,000 clones in the sample, about nine tenths are singletons; the top ten hold 17%. The receptor's source is a man aged 45-60 years with acute or convalescent COVID-19. The chain carries TRBV9 and TRBJ2-3; 12 bases are shared with TRBD2. Sequencing input: peripheral blood. CDR3 coding DNA: TGTGCCAGCAGCGTGACTAGCGGGGGTAGCACAGATACGCAGTATTTT. Translating it yields CASSVTSGGSTDTQYF.